Listed below are T cell receptor beta chains from one sample, sequenced in a study of cytomegalovirus exposure and HLA in healthy donors. Sequencing used immunoSEQ multiplex PCR; TCRdb keeps in-frame clones, though not all of them. Here the sample spans more than 90,000 clones, about 86% being singletons. The source material was PBMCs. Every receptor here comes from a woman between 65 and 79 years old in good health and CMV-seropositive. CDR3s include the opening cysteine and the closing phenylalanine or tryptophan. The order of the fields is V gene, J gene, clone size, D gene, CDR3 DNA, CDR3 protein. A D gene is named only where the DNA matches it firmly. The listing skips clone size in some rows; elsewhere it reads once, few, many or a size class.

v_call: TRBV27
j_call: TRBJ1-5
clone_size: NA
d_call: NA
cdr3_nt: TGTGCCAGCAGTTTCGGGGTCGAGCAGCCCCAGCATTTT
cdr3_aa: CASSFGVEQPQHF

v_call: TRBV28
j_call: TRBJ2-1
clone_size: once
d_call: NA
cdr3_nt: TGTGCCAGCAGTCCCCTCCCCGACCCCTTTCGAGGGTTCTTC
cdr3_aa: CASSPLPDPFRGFF

v_call: TRBV18
j_call: TRBJ2-7
clone_size: NA
d_call: NA
cdr3_nt: TGTGCCAGCTCAGCCAGCTCCTACGAGCAGTACTTC
cdr3_aa: CASSASSYEQYF

v_call: TRBV12-5
j_call: TRBJ2-7
clone_size: NA
d_call: NA
cdr3_nt: TGTGCTAGTGGTTCACAGGGAATTGGCTACGAGCAGTACTTC
cdr3_aa: CASGSQGIGYEQYF

v_call: TRBV7-8
j_call: TRBJ2-5
clone_size: once
d_call: NA
cdr3_nt: TGTGCCAGCAGCTTCGGGGGGCGAGAGACCCAGTACTTC
cdr3_aa: CASSFGGRETQYF

v_call: TRBV7-8
j_call: TRBJ1-2
clone_size: NA
d_call: TRBD1
cdr3_nt: TGTGCCAGCAGCAGTAGACAGGGAAGCGGCTACACCTTC
cdr3_aa: CASSSRQGSGYTF

v_call: TRBV27
j_call: TRBJ1-1
clone_size: NA
d_call: NA
cdr3_nt: TGTGCCAGCAGTTTATCAAATCGGTTGAACACTGAAGCTTTCTTT
cdr3_aa: CASSLSNRLNTEAFF

v_call: TRBV7-9
j_call: TRBJ2-5
clone_size: NA
d_call: NA
cdr3_nt: TGTTCCACCAGGGAGATGAAAGAGACCCAGTACTTC
cdr3_aa: CSTREMKETQYF

v_call: TRBV30
j_call: TRBJ2-7
clone_size: NA
d_call: NA
cdr3_nt: TGTGCCTGGAGCCTGAGGGCTTTCAGCTCCTACGAGCAGTACTTC
cdr3_aa: CAWSLRAFSSYEQYF

v_call: TRBV7-3
j_call: TRBJ2-1
clone_size: NA
d_call: NA
cdr3_nt: TGTGCCAGCAGCTTAAGACACAACAATGAGCAGTTCTTC
cdr3_aa: CASSLRHNNEQFF

v_call: TRBV5-1
j_call: TRBJ2-4
clone_size: NA
d_call: NA
cdr3_nt: TGCGCCAGCAGCTCAACCCTGGAGGGGAGCATTCAGTACTTC
cdr3_aa: CASSSTLEGSIQYF

v_call: TRBV5-1
j_call: TRBJ2-7
clone_size: once
d_call: TRBD1
cdr3_nt: TGCGCCAGTGGGACAGGGGGCTACGAGCAGTACTTC
cdr3_aa: CASGTGGYEQYF

v_call: TRBV19
j_call: TRBJ2-1
clone_size: NA
d_call: TRBD2
cdr3_nt: TGTGCCAGTAGTGTAAGCGGGAGAGGCTACAATGAGCAGTTCTTC
cdr3_aa: CASSVSGRGYNEQFF

v_call: TRBV7-2
j_call: TRBJ2-5
clone_size: NA
d_call: TRBD2
cdr3_nt: TGTGCCAGCAGCTTTACTAGCGGGAGTTGGGAGACCCAGTACTTC
cdr3_aa: CASSFTSGSWETQYF

v_call: TRBV7-2
j_call: TRBJ1-5
clone_size: NA
d_call: NA
cdr3_nt: TGTGCCAGCCGCCGGGGGAGTTCAAATCAGCCCCAGCATTTT
cdr3_aa: CASRRGSSNQPQHF

v_call: TRBV7-9
j_call: TRBJ1-1
clone_size: NA
d_call: NA
cdr3_nt: TGTGCCAGCAGCTCACAGGGAGGGACTGAAGCTTTCTTT
cdr3_aa: CASSSQGGTEAFF

v_call: TRBV28
j_call: TRBJ1-1
clone_size: NA
d_call: NA
cdr3_nt: TGTGCCAGCAGTCGCATACGGGGCACTGAAGCTTTCTTT
cdr3_aa: CASSRIRGTEAFF

v_call: TRBV4-1
j_call: TRBJ1-1
clone_size: few
d_call: NA
cdr3_nt: TGCGCCAGCAGCCAAGGAACGACAATGAACACTGAAGCTTTCTTT
cdr3_aa: CASSQGTTMNTEAFF

v_call: TRBV14
j_call: TRBJ1-5
clone_size: once
d_call: NA
cdr3_nt: TGTGCCAGTGGGGGGAGGTATGGCAATCAGCCCCAGCATTTT
cdr3_aa: CASGGRYGNQPQHF

v_call: TRBV28
j_call: TRBJ2-2
clone_size: few
d_call: NA
cdr3_nt: TGTGCCAGCAGCCCACGCCGGGATACCGGGGAGCTGTTTTTT
cdr3_aa: CASSPRRDTGELFF

v_call: TRBV7-3
j_call: TRBJ2-3
clone_size: few
d_call: NA
cdr3_nt: TGTGCCAGCAGCTTAAACTACCAGCACGATACGCAGTATTTT
cdr3_aa: CASSLNYQHDTQYF

v_call: TRBV21-1
j_call: TRBJ2-7
clone_size: NA
d_call: NA
cdr3_nt: TGTGCCAGCAGCCGCCGGGACAGCTTTTTCTACGAGCAGTACTTC
cdr3_aa: CASSRRDSFFYEQYF

v_call: TRBV27
j_call: TRBJ2-7
clone_size: NA
d_call: TRBD2
cdr3_nt: TGTGCCAGCAGTAAGACTAGCGGGTCCTACGAGCAGTACTTC
cdr3_aa: CASSKTSGSYEQYF

v_call: TRBV7-2
j_call: TRBJ1-2
clone_size: few
d_call: NA
cdr3_nt: TGTGCCAGCAGCTTAGTTGGGGCGAAGAACTATGGCTACACCTTC
cdr3_aa: CASSLVGAKNYGYTF

v_call: TRBV29-1
j_call: TRBJ2-5
clone_size: NA
d_call: NA
cdr3_nt: TGCAGCGTTAATGGAGGACAAGAGACCCAGTACTTC
cdr3_aa: CSVNGGQETQYF

v_call: TRBV7-2
j_call: TRBJ2-3
clone_size: once
d_call: TRBD2
cdr3_nt: TGTGCCAGCAGCAACGGACTAGCGGGAGTCCATACGCAGTATTTT
cdr3_aa: CASSNGLAGVHTQYF

v_call: TRBV6-1
j_call: TRBJ2-1
clone_size: NA
d_call: TRBD2
cdr3_nt: TGTGCCAGCAGTCCCCCGACTAGCCTCTATGAGCAGTTCTTC
cdr3_aa: CASSPPTSLYEQFF

v_call: TRBV5-1
j_call: TRBJ2-1
clone_size: NA
d_call: TRBD1
cdr3_nt: TGCGCCAGCAGGACCGGGACAGGGGGCAATGAGCAGTTCTTC
cdr3_aa: CASRTGTGGNEQFF

v_call: TRBV15
j_call: TRBJ2-3
clone_size: NA
d_call: TRBD2
cdr3_nt: TGTGCCACCGCAAGGGGACTAGCGGGATATAAAGATACGCAGTATTTT
cdr3_aa: CATARGLAGYKDTQYF

v_call: TRBV20-1
j_call: TRBJ2-1
clone_size: NA
d_call: NA
cdr3_nt: TGCAGTGCTGGGGTTGGGAGGGAGCAGTTCTTC
cdr3_aa: CSAGVGREQFF

v_call: TRBV5-6
j_call: TRBJ2-3
clone_size: NA
d_call: NA
cdr3_nt: TGTGCCAGCTCTGAGCGTCCTTCAGCAGATACGCAGTATTTT
cdr3_aa: CASSERPSADTQYF

v_call: TRBV18
j_call: TRBJ2-1
clone_size: NA
d_call: TRBD2
cdr3_nt: TGTGCCAGCTCACCGGCTAGCGGTAACAATGAGCAGTTCTTC
cdr3_aa: CASSPASGNNEQFF

v_call: TRBV5-4
j_call: TRBJ2-3
clone_size: NA
d_call: NA
cdr3_nt: TGTGCCAGCAGCGCCCGGGACACTGCACCGAAAGATACGCAGTATTTT
cdr3_aa: CASSARDTAPKDTQYF

v_call: TRBV5-8
j_call: TRBJ2-7
clone_size: NA
d_call: NA
cdr3_nt: TGTGCCAGCAGCTTGCCCCGGGACACCTCCTACGAGCAGTACTTC
cdr3_aa: CASSLPRDTSYEQYF

v_call: TRBV18
j_call: TRBJ2-7
clone_size: few
d_call: TRBD2
cdr3_nt: TGTGCCAGCTCACCATTCGGGACTAGCGGGAGCAGCTCCTACGAGCAGTACTTC
cdr3_aa: CASSPFGTSGSSSYEQYF

v_call: TRBV5-4
j_call: TRBJ2-1
clone_size: NA
d_call: NA
cdr3_nt: TGTGCCAGCAGTATCATGGGCAATGAGCAGCTCTTC
cdr3_aa: CASSIMGNEQLF

v_call: TRBV19
j_call: TRBJ1-2
clone_size: NA
d_call: TRBD1
cdr3_nt: TGTGCCAGTAGGCCAACAGGGGAGGCCTATGGCTACACCTTC
cdr3_aa: CASRPTGEAYGYTF

v_call: TRBV10-3
j_call: TRBJ2-3
clone_size: NA
d_call: TRBD1
cdr3_nt: TGTGCCATCAGGAGGGACAGGGGCACAGATACGCAGTATTTT
cdr3_aa: CAIRRDRGTDTQYF

v_call: TRBV6-1
j_call: TRBJ1-2
clone_size: few
d_call: NA
cdr3_nt: TGTGCCAGCAGCTCCACAGGATCCACACTCTATGGCTACACCTTC
cdr3_aa: CASSSTGSTLYGYTF

v_call: TRBV7-8
j_call: TRBJ2-5
clone_size: NA
d_call: NA
cdr3_nt: TGTGCCAGCAGCTCAGGGACTGAAGAGACCCAGTACTTC
cdr3_aa: CASSSGTEETQYF

v_call: TRBV9
j_call: TRBJ1-5
clone_size: NA
d_call: NA
cdr3_nt: TGTGCCAGCAGCGTAGGCTTCGGGCAGCCCCAGCATTTT
cdr3_aa: CASSVGFGQPQHF

v_call: TRBV7-3
j_call: TRBJ2-3
clone_size: NA
d_call: TRBD2
cdr3_nt: TGTGCCAGCAGCTTTAGGGCGGGAGGGGCAGATACGCAGTATTTT
cdr3_aa: CASSFRAGGADTQYF

v_call: TRBV9
j_call: TRBJ2-2
clone_size: NA
d_call: NA
cdr3_nt: TGTGCCAGCAGGGTTGGGGGGGCCGGCACCGGGGAGCTGTTTTTT
cdr3_aa: CASRVGGAGTGELFF

v_call: TRBV7-3
j_call: TRBJ2-1
clone_size: NA
d_call: TRBD2
cdr3_nt: TGTGCCAGCAGCTCCTCGGGACTAGCGGGATATGAGCAGTTCTTC
cdr3_aa: CASSSSGLAGYEQFF

v_call: TRBV11-2
j_call: TRBJ2-6
clone_size: few
d_call: TRBD2
cdr3_nt: TGTGCCAGCAGCTTGTCTAGCGGGAGCTCTGGGGCCAACGTCCTGACTTTC
cdr3_aa: CASSLSSGSSGANVLTF

v_call: TRBV7-7
j_call: TRBJ2-5
clone_size: NA
d_call: TRBD2
cdr3_nt: TGTGCTAGCAGCCGAACAGGGGTCGGGACTAGCGGCCAAGAGACCCAGTACTTC
cdr3_aa: CASSRTGVGTSGQETQYF

v_call: TRBV15
j_call: TRBJ2-5
clone_size: NA
d_call: NA
cdr3_nt: TGTGCCACCAGCTCCTCGACGAGGGAGCAGTACTTC
cdr3_aa: CATSSSTREQYF

v_call: TRBV10-2
j_call: TRBJ2-1
clone_size: once
d_call: TRBD1
cdr3_nt: TGCGCCAGCAGTGATCCGGGACAGGGGTTTGATGAGCAGTTCTTC
cdr3_aa: CASSDPGQGFDEQFF

v_call: TRBV5-1
j_call: TRBJ2-7
clone_size: once
d_call: TRBD2
cdr3_nt: TGCGCCAGCAGCTTGGGGCGGGAGGGCCTCGACGAGCAGTACTTC
cdr3_aa: CASSLGREGLDEQYF

v_call: TRBV28
j_call: TRBJ1-2
clone_size: few
d_call: NA
cdr3_nt: TGTGCCAGCATCGAGGGCGGGCAGTCCTATGGCTACACCTTC
cdr3_aa: CASIEGGQSYGYTF